This TCR beta chain was identified during a study of T cell responses to AZD1222 COVID-19 vaccine. General study points: AZD1222 recipients seropositive at baseline numbered only 5 or 6.

The protocol was immunoSEQ multiplex PCR, while the TCRdb copy is restricted to in-frame clones and leaves out a portion. The sample includes some 130,000 clones, 85% to 90% seen only once; the top ten take under 4.5%. Worth noting for this clone: The target antigen is unknown.

With 7 bases removed from V and 8 bases from J, the gap between germline ends came to 20 bases. The germline CDR1 and CDR2 sequences are ENHRY and SYGVKD. This CDR3 has 14 residues. This specimen was peripheral blood, taken on day 0 of AZD1222 vaccination. The source is an adult in good health. The chain combines TRBV10-3 with TRBJ1-2, with D maybe TRBD1 (5 bases). CDR3 nucleotide sequence: TGTGCCATCAAACCGACAGTGCCCCTTAAGGGCTACACCTTC. This translates into CAIKPTVPLKGYTF.